Below, one TCR beta chain is given with its context. The sample is drawn from a study of T cell changes during pregnancy in multiple sclerosis. Trimming cost V 0 bases and J 2 bases, with 29 bases left between them. Germline CDR1 SGHDN, CDR2 FVKESK. The CDR3 extends over 21 amino acids. Here immunoSEQ multiplex PCR was the method, and the copy in TCRdb shows in-frame clones only, minus some. Of 100,000 or so clones in the sample, about nine tenths were seen once. The chain carries TRBV14 and TRBJ2-7; a weak D match, TRBD2 (5 bases). Sequenced here: peripheral blood, sampled after pregnancy. This sequence was found in a female donor with multiple sclerosis, enrolled in a pregnancy study. The CDR3 DNA follows: TGTGCCAGCAGCCAAGATGCCCTGGGCGGGCCTAGTGAAACGGGGACCTACGAGCAGTACTTC. Protein product: CASSQDALGGPSETGTYEQYF.